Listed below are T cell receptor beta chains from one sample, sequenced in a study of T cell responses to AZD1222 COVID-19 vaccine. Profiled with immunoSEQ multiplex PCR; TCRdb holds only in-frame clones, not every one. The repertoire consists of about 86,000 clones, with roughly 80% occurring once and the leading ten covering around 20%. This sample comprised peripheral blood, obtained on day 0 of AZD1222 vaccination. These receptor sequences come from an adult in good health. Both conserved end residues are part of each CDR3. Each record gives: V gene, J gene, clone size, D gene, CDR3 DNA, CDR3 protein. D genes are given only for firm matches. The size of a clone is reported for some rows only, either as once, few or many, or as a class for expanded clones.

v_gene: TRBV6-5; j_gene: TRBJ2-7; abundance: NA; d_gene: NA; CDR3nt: TGTGCCAGCATTCGGGGAGATTTCTCCTACGAGCAGTACTTC; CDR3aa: CASIRGDFSYEQYF
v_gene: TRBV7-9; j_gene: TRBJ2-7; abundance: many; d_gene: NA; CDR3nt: TGTGCCAGCAGCTTTTCGAGGACAGACTACGAGCAGTACTTC; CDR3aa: CASSFSRTDYEQYF
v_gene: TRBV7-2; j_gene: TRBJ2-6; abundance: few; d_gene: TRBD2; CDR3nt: TGTGCCAGCAGCTTAGGGAGCGGGACTGGGGCCAACGTCCTGACTTTC; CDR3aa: CASSLGSGTGANVLTF
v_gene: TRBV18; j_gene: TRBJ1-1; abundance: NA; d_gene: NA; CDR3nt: TGTGCCAGCTCACCACCGTCAGGGTGGGCTACTGAAGCTTTCTTT; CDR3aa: CASSPPSGWATEAFF
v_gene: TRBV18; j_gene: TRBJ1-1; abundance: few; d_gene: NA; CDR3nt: TGTGCCAGCTCACAGGGGGACGCCCTTCCAGCTTTCTTT; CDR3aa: CASSQGDALPAFF
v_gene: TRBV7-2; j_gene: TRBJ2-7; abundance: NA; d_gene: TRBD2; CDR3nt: TGTGCCAGCAGCTCTAGCGGCAGGAGACGGGAGCAGTACTTC; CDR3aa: CASSSSGRRREQYF
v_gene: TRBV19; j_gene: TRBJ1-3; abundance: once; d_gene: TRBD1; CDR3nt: TGTGCCAGTAGCGCCCTCCACGGACAGGAAAACACCATATATTTT; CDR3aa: CASSALHGQENTIYF
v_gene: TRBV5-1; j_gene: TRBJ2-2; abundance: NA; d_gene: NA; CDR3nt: TGCGCCAGCACCCAGACGGCTAACACCGGGGAGCTGTTTTTT; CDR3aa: CASTQTANTGELFF
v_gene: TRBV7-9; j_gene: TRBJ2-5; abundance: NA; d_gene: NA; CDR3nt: TGTGCCAGCAGCTTATGGACGCTACAAGAGACCCAGTACTTC; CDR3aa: CASSLWTLQETQYF
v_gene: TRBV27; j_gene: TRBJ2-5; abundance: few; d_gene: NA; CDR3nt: TGTGCCAGCAGTACAACCGGAGGGTTCCAAGAGACCCAGTACTTC; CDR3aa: CASSTTGGFQETQYF
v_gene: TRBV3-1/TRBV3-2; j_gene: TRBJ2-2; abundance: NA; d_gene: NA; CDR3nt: TGTGCCAGCAGCCAACAAACCGGGGAGCTGTTTTTT; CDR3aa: CASSQQTGELFF
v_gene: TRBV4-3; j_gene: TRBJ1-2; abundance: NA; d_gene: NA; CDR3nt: TGCGCCAGCAGCCAAGGGGGCCAGACCGCAAGAGAACGCGTCTATGGCTACACCTTC; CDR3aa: CASSQGGQTARERVYGYTF
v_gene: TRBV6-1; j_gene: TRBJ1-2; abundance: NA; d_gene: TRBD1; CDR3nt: TGTGCCAGCAGTGCAACATCAGGGGGCTCCCTGGGCTATGGCTACACCTTC; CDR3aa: CASSATSGGSLGYGYTF
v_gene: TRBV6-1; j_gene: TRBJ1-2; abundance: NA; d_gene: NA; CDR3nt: TGTGCCAGCAGTGAAGTGGTATCTATTCGTGGCTACACCTTC; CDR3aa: CASSEVVSIRGYTF
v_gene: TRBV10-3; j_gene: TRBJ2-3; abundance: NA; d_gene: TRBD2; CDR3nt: TGTGCCATCAGGCCGGGACTAGCGGGGCAGGGCGCAACAGATACGCAGTATTTT; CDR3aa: CAIRPGLAGQGATDTQYF
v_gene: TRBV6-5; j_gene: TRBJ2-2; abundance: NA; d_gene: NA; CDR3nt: TGTGCCAGCAGTTACTTACCGCCGGGATACACCGGGGAGCTGTTTTTT; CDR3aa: CASSYLPPGYTGELFF
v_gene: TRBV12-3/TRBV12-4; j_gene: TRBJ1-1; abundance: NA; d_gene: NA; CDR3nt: TGTGCCATATACCGGGAGCCGGAGGTGGCTTTCTTT; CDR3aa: CAIYREPEVAFF
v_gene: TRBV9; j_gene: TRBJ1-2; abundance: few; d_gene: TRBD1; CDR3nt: TGTGCCAGCAGCCCCCCCGACAGGGTCGGGGGTGGCTACACCTTC; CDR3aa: CASSPPDRVGGGYTF
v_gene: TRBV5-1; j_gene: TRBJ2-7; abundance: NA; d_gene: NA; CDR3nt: TGCGCCAGCAGCTTGGGGAGCGGGGGGACAGGTCTGAGCGAGCAGTACTTC; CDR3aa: CASSLGSGGTGLSEQYF
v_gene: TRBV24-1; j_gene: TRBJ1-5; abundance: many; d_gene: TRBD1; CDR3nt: TGTGCCACCAGTGATGGGGGACAGTATTTTCAGCCCCAGCATTTT; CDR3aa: CATSDGGQYFQPQHF
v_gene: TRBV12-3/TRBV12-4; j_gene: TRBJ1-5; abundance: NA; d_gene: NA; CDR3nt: TGTGCCAGCACCGCGAGCAATCAGCCCCAGCATTTT; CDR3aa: CASTASNQPQHF
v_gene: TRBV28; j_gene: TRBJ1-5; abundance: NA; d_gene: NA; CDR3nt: TGTATCCCCCGGAGCAATCAGCCCCAGCATTTT; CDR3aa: CIPRSNQPQHF
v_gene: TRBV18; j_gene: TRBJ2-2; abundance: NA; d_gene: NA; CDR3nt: TGTGCCAGCTCACCAGGGGCGAGGACCGGGGAGCTGTTTTTT; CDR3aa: CASSPGARTGELFF
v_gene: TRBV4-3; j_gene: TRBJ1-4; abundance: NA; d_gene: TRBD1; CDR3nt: TGCGCCAGCAGCCAGGACAGGGGACGGGAAAAACTGTTTTTT; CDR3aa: CASSQDRGREKLFF
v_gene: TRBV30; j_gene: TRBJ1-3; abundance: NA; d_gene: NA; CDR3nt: TGTGCCCTGGGGTTCTCTGGAAACACCATATATTTT; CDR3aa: CALGFSGNTIYF